This T cell receptor (beta chain) was captured in a study of T cell repertoires in cytomegalovirus infection. About the study: HLA-B-restricted CMV epitopes that are well studied, plus recently identified HLA-C-restricted ones, were used by the study. Public TCR beta signatures indicated both CMV infection and matching HLA type.

Germline CDR1 MNHNS, CDR2 SASEGT. Losses at the gene ends were 4 bases for V and 5 bases for J; bases not matched to a gene: 8. The CDR3 length is 14 residues. MiXCR, applied by TCRdb to the reads, yields one record per CDR3 protein. The sample records some 940,000 distinct CDR3 sequences, 30% to 40% being singletons. Study outcomes and limitations: The ex vivo response was dominated by HLA-C-restricted CMV-specific TCR beta clonotypes. CMV carriers with the relevant HLA were identified by cumulative public TCR beta family frequency.

This clonotype was seen a few times. Its matching antigen is unknown. This chain connects TRBV6-1 to TRBJ2-7, with TRBD1 matching 7 bases. This TCR derives from a human donor in good health (CMV status not recorded). Some clones in this sample may be carry-over from other donors' samples. Sequencing used cultured CD8+ T cells from PBMCs, obtained from culture after CMV antigen stimulation. CDR3 residues: CASSAREGGDEQYF. The CDR3 DNA reads TGTGCCAGCAGTGCCAGGGAAGGGGGCGACGAGCAGTACTTC.